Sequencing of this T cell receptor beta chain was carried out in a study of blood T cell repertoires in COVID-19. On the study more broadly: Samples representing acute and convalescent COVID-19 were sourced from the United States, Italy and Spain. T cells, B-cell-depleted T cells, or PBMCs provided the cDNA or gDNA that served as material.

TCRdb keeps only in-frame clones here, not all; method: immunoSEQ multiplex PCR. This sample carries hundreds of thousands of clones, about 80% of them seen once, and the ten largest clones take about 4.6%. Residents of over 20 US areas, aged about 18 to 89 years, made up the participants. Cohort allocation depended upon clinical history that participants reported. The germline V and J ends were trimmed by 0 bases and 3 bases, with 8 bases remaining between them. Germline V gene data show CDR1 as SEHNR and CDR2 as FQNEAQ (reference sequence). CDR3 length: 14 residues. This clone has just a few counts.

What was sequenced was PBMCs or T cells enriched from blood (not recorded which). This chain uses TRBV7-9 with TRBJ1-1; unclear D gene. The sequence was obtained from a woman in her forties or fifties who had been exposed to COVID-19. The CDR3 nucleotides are TGTGCCAGCAGCTTAGCCGCAGTTCACACTGAAGCTTTCTTT. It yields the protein CASSLAAVHTEAFF. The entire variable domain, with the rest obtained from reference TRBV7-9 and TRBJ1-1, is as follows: DTGVSQNPRHKITKRGQNVTFRCDPISEHNRLYWYRQTLGQGPEFLTYFQNEAQLEKSRLLSDRFSAERPKGSFSTLEIQRTEQGDSAMYLCASSLAAVHTEAFFGQGTRLTVV.